This record covers a single T cell receptor (beta chain). The antigen is not known. This sample was included in a study of radiotherapy plus CTLA-4 blockade in lung cancer. Study background: Objective responses were recorded in roughly 20% of patients, with disease control recorded in about 29%.

TCRdb keeps only in-frame clones here, not all; method: immunoSEQ multiplex PCR. The table records 81,000 or so clones, about 84% of them present only once. Study results and limitations: After radiotherapy and ipilimumab, tumor-derived clones expanded in peripheral blood. Best predicting response, reportedly, were early blood T cell clone dynamics, with interferon-beta.

Enrolled patients, whose metastatic non-small-cell lung cancer was chemo-refractory, received focal radiation plus CTLA-4 blockade with ipilimumab. Trimming shortened V by 0 bases and J by 2 bases, and 7 bases separated the two germline ends. CDR3 length: 14 residues. Germline V gene sequence: CDR1 SGHVS, CDR2 FNYEAQ. The chain links TRBV7-6 to TRBJ1-1; D not resolved. Source: peripheral blood, taken from a patient treated with radiotherapy plus ipilimumab. The receptor's source is a human donor with non-small cell lung cancer who had stable disease on radiotherapy plus ipilimumab. CDR3: CASSLAPANTEAFF. The CDR3 DNA reads as TGTGCCAGCAGCTTAGCTCCCGCCAACACTGAAGCTTTCTTT.